This T cell receptor beta chain was captured in a study of beta chain features in type 1 diabetes. Study-level points and caveats: In every one of the four CD4+ subsets, TCRB CDR3s were moderately but significantly shorter in Type 1 diabetes patients.

Expressed TCRB transcripts were sequenced, since all the RNA that had been isolated was reverse transcribed. Profiling relied on immunoSEQ multiplex PCR, and the TCRdb table lists in-frame clones only, not all of them. Of 11,000 to 15,000 clones in the sample, roughly 67% are singletons; the top ten hold 0.55% to 0.65%. The CDR3 covers 16 residues. V lost 3 bases to trimming and J lost 7 bases; unmatched junction nucleotides: 10. In germline, CDR1 is MDHEN, CDR2 SYDVKM. Regarding this clone: The antigen is undetermined.

The chain employs TRBV28 and TRBJ2-2; TRBD2 agrees at 8 bases. Sequencing was carried out using stem cell memory CD4+ T cells from blood. This sequence originates from a woman aged 18-30 years with type 1 diabetes. The CDR3 reads CASSLSWGSGNGELFF. DNA for the CDR3: TGTGCCAGCAGTTTGTCTTGGGGTAGCGGGAACGGGGAGCTGTTTTTT.